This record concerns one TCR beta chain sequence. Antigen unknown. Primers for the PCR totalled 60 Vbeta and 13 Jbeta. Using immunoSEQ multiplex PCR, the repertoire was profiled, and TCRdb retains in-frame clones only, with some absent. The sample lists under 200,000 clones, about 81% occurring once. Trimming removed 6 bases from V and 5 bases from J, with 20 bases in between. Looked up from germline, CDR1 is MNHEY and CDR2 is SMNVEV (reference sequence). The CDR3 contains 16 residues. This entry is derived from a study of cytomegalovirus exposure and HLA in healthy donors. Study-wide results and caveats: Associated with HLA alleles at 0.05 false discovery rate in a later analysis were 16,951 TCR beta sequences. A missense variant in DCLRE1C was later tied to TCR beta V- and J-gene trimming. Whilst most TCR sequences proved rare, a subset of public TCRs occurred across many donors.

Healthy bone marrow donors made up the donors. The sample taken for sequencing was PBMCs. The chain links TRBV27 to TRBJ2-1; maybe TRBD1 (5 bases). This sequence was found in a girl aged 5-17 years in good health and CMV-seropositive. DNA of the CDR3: TGTGCCAGCAGCGCCGCCCAGGGCGCGACCGACAATGAGCAGTTCTTC. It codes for CASSAAQGATDNEQFF.